This T cell receptor (beta chain) was obtained from a study of blood T cell repertoires in COVID-19. The repertoire was sequenced with immunoSEQ multiplex PCR; TCRdb's copy has only in-frame clones and lacks some. The table shows about 150,000 clones, with 75% to 85% occurring only once. Trimming cost V 3 bases and J 8 bases; bases outside gene matches: 4. The germline gives CDR1 SGHNT, CDR2 YYREEE (reference sequence). The CDR3 covers 13 residues. V is TRBV5-4 and J is TRBJ2-1; 8 bases are a match to TRBD1. The sequenced material came from peripheral blood. This TCR derives from a man aged 55 to 70 with acute or convalescent COVID-19. The CDR3 here is CASSSTGADEQFF. CDR3 DNA: TGTGCCAGCAGCTCGACAGGGGCCGATGAGCAGTTCTTC.